Listed below are T cell receptor beta chains from one sample, sequenced in a study of untreated major depressive disorder. Sequencing used immunoSEQ multiplex PCR; TCRdb keeps in-frame clones, though not all of them. The sample lists about 21,000 clones; roughly nine tenths were seen once. The material sequenced was CD4+ T cells from PBMCs. Every receptor here comes from a woman in her forties in good health. The conserved cysteine and the conserved F or W are not part of the CDR3 here.

length	V	J	CDR3
9	TRBV28	TRBJ1-5	ASSWGTLQH
12	TRBV27	TRBJ2-1	ASSPGQGTVEQF
9	TRBV10-1	TRBJ2-6	ASGRANVLT
12	TRBV7-8	TRBJ2-7	ASSLIRRGYEQY
13	TRBV9	TRBJ1-2	ASSVEGRVNYGYT
13	TRBV5-4	TRBJ1-6	ASSLAEIGGSPLH
14	TRBV6-6	TRBJ2-7	ASSYAPGQGLYEQY
10	TRBV5-4	TRBJ2-7	ASSLDDYEQY
18	TRBV5-1	TRBJ1-5	ASSLDYPAEPGASNQPQH
10	TRBV19	TRBJ2-3	ASSSRTDTQY
13	TRBV5-1	TRBJ2-3	ASSVAGALTDTQY
12	TRBV5-1	TRBJ2-1	ASSRDTTYNEQF
13	TRBV27	TRBJ2-7	ASSPDRGTSYEQY
11	TRBV19	TRBJ2-3	ASKGGNPDTQY
14	TRBV19	TRBJ1-3	ASSIVKESSGNTIY
11	TRBV5-1	TRBJ1-3	ASSQGSGNTIY
10	TRBV28	TRBJ1-2	ASRPPGGGYT
17	TRBV5-4	TRBJ2-2	ASSLAAGGLFANTGELF
13	TRBV7-2	TRBJ2-1	ASSFGLTETGEQF
14	TRBV6-1	TRBJ2-2	ASSEYGTGAAGELF
13	TRBV11-2	TRBJ2-2	ASSPSGRYTGELF
13	TRBV5-1	TRBJ2-2	ASSLGLAVTGELF
13	TRBV18	TRBJ1-5	ASSPQGNSNQPQH
12	TRBV4-1	TRBJ1-4	ASSHRTLGEKLF
15	TRBV2	TRBJ2-2	ASHSGTSGRNTGELF
14	TRBV5-1	TRBJ2-2	ASSLAWVLDTGELF
9	TRBV7-2	TRBJ2-5	ASSFLETQY
10	TRBV6-1	TRBJ2-7	ASRTTVYEQY
14	TRBV5-4	TRBJ2-2	ASSPMGLTNTGELF
11	TRBV6-4	TRBJ1-2	ASKAFGQTGYT
8	TRBV20-1	TRBJ2-1	SALTFGQF
11	TRBV6-5	TRBJ1-3	ASLDMAGNTIY
15	TRBV7-9	TRBJ2-1	ASSSKQGAGMTVSQF
10	TRBV4-3	TRBJ1-1	ASSWGSDEAF
12	TRBV7-9	TRBJ1-4	ASSLVDTGEKLF
11	TRBV6-1	TRBJ2-1	ASTTWGGTPQF
10	TRBV6-1	TRBJ1-2	ASSIKNYGYT
12	TRBV19	TRBJ2-1	ASTGGYTVRAWF
12	TRBV2	TRBJ1-5	ASGTNLGSQPQH
12	TRBV7-3	TRBJ2-1	ASSPLRGHNEQF
11	TRBV6-1	TRBJ2-3	ASSDGQTSTQY
12	TRBV29-1	TRBJ2-5	SVRDLAQQETQY
10	TRBV5-1	TRBJ2-1	ASSSSGSFPF
13	TRBV6-1	TRBJ2-5	ASRTPGQRQETQY
10	TRBV5-8	TRBJ1-2	ASSWDRRGYT
15	TRBV7-2	TRBJ1-1	ASSRGGVGSRNTEAF
11	TRBV7-2	TRBJ1-2	ASSLWEIHGYT
12	TRBV19	TRBJ1-4	ASSMLGDNEKLF
14	TRBV27	TRBJ2-7	ASSLNLRLAVNEQY
17	TRBV28	TRBJ1-1	ASSTLRDRGIGRDTEAF
15	TRBV2	TRBJ1-1	ASTEARGGRAVTEAF
11	TRBV28	TRBJ1-2	ASSSGQAYGYT
11	TRBV28	TRBJ2-7	ASSLSPTYEQY
11	TRBV6-1	TRBJ1-2	ASRTGGFYGYT
14	TRBV27	TRBJ2-3	ASSLMMGRGTDTQY
12	TRBV10-1	TRBJ1-2	ANGTPGAFHGYT